This T cell receptor (beta chain) derives from a study of T cell repertoires in cytomegalovirus infection (dated by TCRdb to between 2019 and 2020). For the wider study: Because public TCR beta signatures pointed to carriage of CMV infection together with the matching HLA type, the HLA type of each donor mattered for the analysis. What the research found in general, with its limitations: The ex vivo response was dominated by HLA-C-restricted CMV-specific TCR beta clonotypes, which also provided the single most frequent clonotype in two of eight donors. Carriers of CMV infection plus the relevant HLA type were discriminated by the cumulative frequency of public TCR beta family members in the study cohort and in an independent 352-donor cohort.

The table lists this clonotype with many counts. Its antigen is still unknown. Per-nucleotide qualities are absent, and no much larger clonotype sits a single base away. At the junction V is shortened by 5 bases and J by 0 bases, with 32 bases in between. Sequences SSHAT (CDR1) and FNYEAQ (CDR2) are obtained from the germline V gene (reference sequence). Its CDR3 holds 22 amino acids, cysteine through phenylalanine. The retained sequence is limited to the CDR3, 66 bases, with the frame set at the first base. The sequencer listed for this sample is Illumina HiSeq 1500. Starting from the raw public reads, TCRdb applied fastp trimming at Q25, assembled clones with MiXCR and retained in-frame beta chains. Rows with one shared CDR3 protein collapse into an entry with the most common genes and DNA. Here the sample has about 46,000 distinct CDR3 sequences; approximately 22% occur a single time. The top ten clonotypes cover under 20% of the sample.

The sequencing input was PBMCs, sequenced either directly or after in vitro stimulation (not recorded which). The sequence is built from TRBV7-7 and TRBJ2-4, and the D gene may be TRBD1, 6 bases matching. The clonotype was recovered from a human donor in good health (CMV status not recorded). Some clones in this sample may be carry-over from other donors' samples. CDR3 loop: CASSTLEGFPLHRELAKNIQYF. The nucleotide sequence reads TGTGCCAGCAGCACATTAGAGGGCTTCCCGCTCCACAGGGAACTAGCCAAAAACATTCAGTACTTC.